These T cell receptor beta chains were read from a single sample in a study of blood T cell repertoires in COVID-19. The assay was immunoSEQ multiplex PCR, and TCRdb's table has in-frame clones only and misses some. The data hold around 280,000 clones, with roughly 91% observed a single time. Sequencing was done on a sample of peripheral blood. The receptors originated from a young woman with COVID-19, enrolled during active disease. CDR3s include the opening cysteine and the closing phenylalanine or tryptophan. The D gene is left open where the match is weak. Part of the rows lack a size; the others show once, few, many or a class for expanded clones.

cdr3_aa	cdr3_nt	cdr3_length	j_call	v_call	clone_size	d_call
CASRYTRDGYTF	TGTGCCAGCAGATACACTCGGGATGGCTACACCTTC	12	TRBJ1-2	TRBV7-9	-	-
CASSQDPLAGGPRFF	TGTGCCAGCAGCCAAGATCCATTAGCGGGGGGGCCAAGGTTCTTC	15	TRBJ2-1	TRBV3-1/TRBV3-2	-	TRBD2
CASSTGTGFFEQYF	TGTGCCAGCAGCACCGGGACAGGGTTTTTCGAGCAGTACTTC	14	TRBJ2-7	TRBV7-9	-	TRBD1
CASEPGGGVFMEQYF	TGTGCCAGCGAACCCGGGGGAGGGGTCTTCATGGAGCAGTACTTC	15	TRBJ2-7	TRBV5-5	-	TRBD2
CAISEGGGPDTQYF	TGTGCCATCAGTGAGGGCGGGGGGCCAGATACGCAGTATTTT	14	TRBJ2-3	TRBV10-3	-	TRBD2
CASSYTGLGNQPQHF	TGTGCCAGCAGTTATACAGGGTTGGGCAATCAGCCCCAGCATTTT	15	TRBJ1-5	TRBV7-9	-	-
CASSIRGLGNTEAFF	TGTGCCAGTAGTATAAGGGGGTTGGGGAACACTGAAGCTTTCTTT	15	TRBJ1-1	TRBV19	-	-
CASSLGGAGGMNTEAFF	TGTGCCAGCAGCCTGGGGGGGGCCGGTGGAATGAACACTGAAGCTTTCTTT	17	TRBJ1-1	TRBV7-6	-	-
CASSRSSGNTIYF	TGTGCCAGCAGTCGGTCCTCTGGAAACACCATATATTTT	13	TRBJ1-3	TRBV2	-	-
CASSYRHTEAFF	TGTGCCAGTAGTTACAGGCACACTGAAGCTTTCTTT	12	TRBJ1-1	TRBV19	-	-
CASNSGGVNEKLFF	TGTGCCAGCAATAGCGGGGGCGTCAATGAAAAACTGTTTTTT	14	TRBJ1-4	TRBV28	-	-
CASSLTPRSDTQYF	TGCGCCAGCAGCTTGACCCCGCGGTCAGATACGCAGTATTTT	14	TRBJ2-3	TRBV5-1	-	-
CASSQRTSEDTQYF	TGTGCCAGCAGCCAAAGGACTAGCGAAGATACGCAGTATTTT	14	TRBJ2-3	TRBV3-1/TRBV3-2	-	TRBD2
CASRRLGTPGNTIYF	TGTGCCAGCAGGCGCCTGGGGACACCCGGAAACACCATATATTTT	15	TRBJ1-3	TRBV6-5	few	-
CAWTGARGYTF	TGTGCCTGGACGGGTGCTAGGGGCTACACCTTC	11	TRBJ1-2	TRBV30	-	-
CASSYISREDEKLFF	TGTGCCAGCAGCTATATAAGTCGGGAGGATGAAAAACTGTTTTTT	15	TRBJ1-4	TRBV4-2	-	-
CASSPDSRSGNTIYF	TGTGCCAGCAGCCCGGACAGCCGCTCTGGAAACACCATATATTTT	15	TRBJ1-3	TRBV27	-	-
CASGIAGSYNEQFF	TGCGCCAGCGGCATAGCGGGGAGTTACAATGAGCAGTTCTTC	14	TRBJ2-1	TRBV5-1	-	TRBD2
CASSQVAGGLRANTGELFF	TGTGCCAGCAGCCAAGTGGCGGGGGGCCTTCGGGCGAACACCGGGGAGCTGTTTTTT	19	TRBJ2-2	TRBV3-1/TRBV3-2	-	TRBD2
CATTRDKRPGTEAFF	TGTGCCACCACCCGGGACAAACGGCCGGGGACTGAAGCTTTCTTT	15	TRBJ1-1	TRBV6-5	-	-
CASSFGPNEQFF	TGCGCCAGCAGCTTTGGGCCTAATGAGCAGTTCTTC	12	TRBJ2-1	TRBV4-1	-	-
CASSEIAVLSSEQYF	TGTGCCAGCAGTGAAATAGCGGTTCTTTCGAGCGAGCAGTACTTC	15	TRBJ2-7	TRBV6-1	-	-
CASSSSGGGFREQFF	TGTGCCAGCAGCAGTAGCGGGGGGGGCTTCCGGGAGCAGTTCTTC	15	TRBJ2-1	TRBV11-2	-	TRBD2
CASDDRGGINEKLFF	TGTGCCAGCGATGACCGGGGGGGAATAAATGAAAAACTGTTTTTT	15	TRBJ1-4	TRBV6-5	-	-
CATSLGGGTQETQYF	TGTGCCACCAGTCTGGGCGGGGGGACCCAAGAGACCCAGTACTTC	15	TRBJ2-5	TRBV24-1	-	TRBD2
CASSLFPVSGNTIYF	TGTGCCAGCAGCTTATTTCCGGTCTCTGGAAACACCATATATTTT	15	TRBJ1-3	TRBV7-8	-	-
CAWSVLPRTHYGYTF	TGTGCCTGGAGTGTACTTCCGAGAACTCATTATGGCTACACCTTC	15	TRBJ1-2	TRBV30	-	-
CASSESGGADTQYF	TGTGCCAGCAGTGAAAGCGGGGGGGCAGATACGCAGTATTTT	14	TRBJ2-3	TRBV6-4	-	TRBD2
CASSDGAGNTIYF	TGTGCCAGCAGTGACGGAGCTGGAAACACCATATATTTT	13	TRBJ1-3	TRBV6-1	once	-
CASVGQPAWTLHF	TGTGCCAGCGTAGGACAGCCAGCCTGGACCCTCCACTTT	13	TRBJ1-6	TRBV2	-	-
CATVQGASGELFF	TGTGCCACCGTACAGGGGGCTTCCGGGGAGCTGTTTTTT	13	TRBJ2-2	TRBV15	-	TRBD1
CASGRDSRETQYF	TGTGCTAGTGGCCGGGACTCGAGGGAGACCCAGTACTTC	13	TRBJ2-5	TRBV12-5	-	-
CASTNTGQGFYGYTF	TGTGCCAGCACGAATACGGGACAGGGCTTCTATGGCTACACCTTC	15	TRBJ1-2	TRBV27	-	TRBD1
CASSLFRGSYEQYF	TGTGCCAGCAGTTTGTTTCGGGGGTCCTACGAGCAGTACTTC	14	TRBJ2-7	TRBV27	-	-
CASTQNKAGQGYTGELFF	TGTGCCAGTACCCAAAACAAGGCGGGACAGGGGTACACCGGGGAGCTGTTTTTT	18	TRBJ2-2	TRBV19	-	TRBD1
CASSTGQGAYGYTF	TGCGCCAGCAGCACCGGACAGGGGGCGTATGGCTACACCTTC	14	TRBJ1-2	TRBV5-1	once	TRBD1
CASRTDSADSPLHF	TGTGCCAGCAGGACGGACAGTGCCGATTCACCCCTCCACTTT	14	TRBJ1-6	TRBV6-5	-	-